This T cell receptor (beta chain) was found in a study of blood T cell repertoires in COVID-19. Study-level background: Sites across the United States, Italy and Spain contributed samples from acute and convalescent COVID-19. PBMCs, B-cell-depleted T cells, or T cells were the source of the cDNA or gDNA that made up the material.

CDR1 SGHVS and CDR2 FNYEAQ come from the germline V gene. The V and J ends lost 4 bases and 5 bases respectively, with 2 bases between them. This CDR3 has 11 amino acids. Authors' methods: Reference gene primer amplification gave nucleated cell count estimates. Profiling relied on immunoSEQ multiplex PCR, and the TCRdb table lists in-frame clones only, not all of them. That table is the source of V, J and clone size, and D and trimming were worked out from the DNA. The top ten clones hold roughly 2.5% of a sample with under 200,000 clones, 80% to 90% of them seen once. The source material was peripheral blood. The chain combines TRBV7-6 with TRBJ2-2; no firm D call. The source is a man aged 35-49 years with active or convalescent COVID-19. In DNA, the CDR3 is TGTGCCAGCAGCTCGACCGGGGAGCTGTTTTTT. This translates into CASSSTGELFF. The variable domain in full, with the rest retrieved from reference TRBV7-6 and TRBJ2-2, is GAGVSQSPRYKVTKRGQDVALRCDPISGHVSLYWYRQALGQGPEFLTYFNYEAQQDKSGLPNDRFSAERPEGSISTLTIQRTEQRDSAMYRCASSSTGELFFGEGSRLTVL.